Listed below are T cell receptor beta chains from one sample, sequenced in a study of read filtering for tumor transcriptome and immune sequencing. TCRdb reprocessed the reads with MiXCR, giving one entry per CDR3 protein. The sample shows about 39,000 distinct CDR3 sequences, roughly 13% of them seen only once. Sample: a population of CD138-negative cells sorted from bone marrow. The receptors were gathered from a donor at least 40 years old with multiple myeloma. Each CDR3 is given with its conserved first and last residue. A D gene is named only where the DNA matches it firmly. Clone size is shown for a subset of rows, as once, few, many or a class of expanded clone.

>TRBV2|many|-|TRBJ2-3
CASSSLTDTQYF
TGTGCCAGCAGCTCCTTAACAGATACGCAGTATTTT
>TRBV6-1|many|-|TRBJ1-1
CASSDEGSRNTEAFF
TGTGCCAGCAGTGATGAGGGGTCTCGGAACACTGAAGCTTTCTTT
>TRBV19|many|-|TRBJ2-2
CATRRPTGELFF
TGTGCCACTAGGAGACCAACCGGGGAGCTGTTTTTT
>TRBV19|many|-|TRBJ1-1
CASSIDSRNTEAFF
TGTGCCAGTAGTATAGACAGCCGGAACACTGAAGCTTTCTTT
>TRBV20-1|many|-|TRBJ2-7
CSAGKSGSSYEQYF
TGCAGTGCTGGGAAAAGTGGGAGCTCCTACGAGCAGTACTTC
>TRBV7-9|medium-sized|-|TRBJ2-1
CASSLAWSGDEQFF
TGTGCCAGCAGCTTAGCGTGGTCAGGGGATGAGCAGTTCTTC
>TRBV5-6|medium-sized|-|TRBJ2-1
CASSWGTVNEQFF
TGTGCCAGCAGCTGGGGGACGGTCAATGAGCAGTTCTTC
>TRBV28|-|-|TRBJ2-5
CASSAQGPGGETQYF
TGTGCCAGCAGCGCACAGGGCCCGGGAGGCGAGACCCAGTACTTC
>TRBV7-9|-|-|TRBJ2-7
CASSVDSYEQYF
TGTGCCAGCAGCGTAGACAGCTACGAGCAGTACTTC
>TRBV28|few|TRBD1|TRBJ2-2
CASTSRRGTGGTGELFF
TGTGCCAGCACCTCCCGGCGAGGGACAGGGGGGACCGGGGAGCTGTTTTTT
>TRBV11-2|many|-|TRBJ2-4
CASSFGPSLSKNIQYF
TGTGCCAGCAGCTTCGGGCCGTCCCTTTCCAAAAACATTCAGTACTTC
>TRBV20-1|many|-|TRBJ1-5
CSAFRTNQPQHF
TGCAGTGCTTTCCGCACCAATCAGCCCCAGCATTTT
>TRBV5-1|many|-|TRBJ1-2
CASSAEDLYGYTF
TGCGCCAGCAGCGCGGAGGACTTATATGGCTACACCTTC
>TRBV30|-|-|TRBJ1-5
CAWSPQRAWNQPQHF
TGTGCCTGGAGCCCACAGAGAGCATGGAATCAGCCCCAGCATTTT
>TRBV7-3|many|-|TRBJ2-7
CASSLGASSAYEQYF
TGTGCCAGCAGCTTAGGGGCTAGCAGCGCCTACGAGCAGTACTTC
>TRBV24-1|many|-|TRBJ1-5
CATSFTSNQPQHF
TGTGCCACCAGTTTCACTAGTAATCAGCCCCAGCATTTT
>TRBV30|many|-|TRBJ2-7
CAWSVGEQYF
TGTGCCTGGAGTGTAGGCGAGCAGTACTTC
>TRBV20-1|many|TRBD2|TRBJ2-3
CSARGWGSAGGNTDTQYF
TGCAGTGCTAGAGGATGGGGATCTGCGGGAGGGAACACAGATACGCAGTATTTT
>TRBV27|many|TRBD1|TRBJ1-5
CATRGGGNQPQHF
TGTGCCACCAGGGGGGGTGGCAATCAGCCCCAGCATTTT
>TRBV19|medium-sized|TRBD2|TRBJ2-1
CASTVGGSSDNEQFF
TGTGCCAGTACAGTTGGCGGGAGCTCCGACAATGAGCAGTTCTTC
>TRBV9|many|-|TRBJ2-2
CASSVLSDGSTGELFF
TGTGCCAGCAGCGTCCTCTCGGACGGATCGACCGGGGAGCTGTTTTTT
>TRBV28|many|TRBD1|TRBJ2-3
CASSRDRVRPDTQYF
TGTGCCAGCAGTAGGGACAGGGTCCGGCCAGATACGCAGTATTTT
>TRBV25-1|many|-|TRBJ2-7
CASSPTTLGGGAYEQYF
TGTGCCAGCAGCCCCACCACCCTCGGCGGAGGGGCCTACGAGCAGTACTTC
>TRBV11-3|many|-|TRBJ2-1
CASSPRQSYNEQFF
TGTGCCAGCAGCCCCCGACAGAGCTACAATGAGCAGTTCTTC
>TRBV29-1|few|TRBD2|TRBJ2-1
CSVDPSGVYSEQFF
TGCAGCGTTGACCCTAGCGGGGTTTACAGTGAGCAGTTCTTC
>TRBV7-6|many|-|TRBJ2-7
CASSQRAGSYEQYF
TGTGCCAGCAGCCAACGAGCAGGGTCATACGAGCAGTACTTC
>TRBV7-9|-|TRBD2|TRBJ2-2
CASSPSGLAAGELFF
TGTGCCAGCAGCCCGTCGGGACTAGCAGCCGGGGAGCTGTTTTTT
>TRBV12-3/TRBV12-4|-|-|TRBJ2-6
CASTPGRDSGANVLTF
TGTGCCAGCACCCCTGGCAGGGACTCTGGGGCCAACGTCTTGACTTTC
>TRBV12-3/TRBV12-4|many|TRBD1|TRBJ1-4
CASSAQNRGEKLFF
TGTGCCAGCAGTGCACAGAACAGGGGGGAAAAACTGTTTTTT